This T cell receptor (beta chain) is from a study of blood T cell repertoires in COVID-19. Study-wide context: Whether acute or convalescent, the COVID-19 samples came from the United States, Italy and Spain.

Under the authors' procedure: Amplification with reference gene primers provided the estimates of nucleated cell counts. Here immunoSEQ multiplex PCR was the method, and the copy in TCRdb shows in-frame clones only, minus some. Clone size and the V and J calls come from that table; the DNA yielded D and trimming. The data hold around 150,000 clones, with 93% observed a single time. Input material: peripheral blood. This TCR was recovered from an older woman with COVID-19, enrolled during active disease.

Here the CDR3 DNA reads TGTGCCAGCAGCCAAGCTTACCCACTGAGGGGAAACACCATATATTTT. Translated, it gives CASSQAYPLRGNTIYF. The chain employs TRBV3-1 (or the pseudogene TRBV3-2) and TRBJ1-3, with no clear D. CDR1 and CDR2 (germline): LGHDT, YNNKEL (reference sequence). CDR3 length: 16 amino acids. Trimming shortened V by 1 base and J by 4 bases, and 14 bases separated the two germline ends.